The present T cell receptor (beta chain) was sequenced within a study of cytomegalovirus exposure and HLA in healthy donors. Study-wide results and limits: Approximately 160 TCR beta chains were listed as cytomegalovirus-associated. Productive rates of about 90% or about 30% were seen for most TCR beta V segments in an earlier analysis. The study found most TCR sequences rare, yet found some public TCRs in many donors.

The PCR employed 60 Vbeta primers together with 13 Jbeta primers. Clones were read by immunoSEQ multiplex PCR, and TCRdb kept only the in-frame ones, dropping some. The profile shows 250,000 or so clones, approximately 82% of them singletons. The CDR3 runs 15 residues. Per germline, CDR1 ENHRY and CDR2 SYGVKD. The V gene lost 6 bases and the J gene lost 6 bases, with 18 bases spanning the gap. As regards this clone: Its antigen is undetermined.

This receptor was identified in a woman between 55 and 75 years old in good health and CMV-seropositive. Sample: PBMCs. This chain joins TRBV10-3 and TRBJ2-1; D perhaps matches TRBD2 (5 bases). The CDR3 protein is CAIRSLGSEGNEQFF. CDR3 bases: TGTGCCATCAGATCACTAGGATCCGAGGGCAATGAGCAGTTCTTC.